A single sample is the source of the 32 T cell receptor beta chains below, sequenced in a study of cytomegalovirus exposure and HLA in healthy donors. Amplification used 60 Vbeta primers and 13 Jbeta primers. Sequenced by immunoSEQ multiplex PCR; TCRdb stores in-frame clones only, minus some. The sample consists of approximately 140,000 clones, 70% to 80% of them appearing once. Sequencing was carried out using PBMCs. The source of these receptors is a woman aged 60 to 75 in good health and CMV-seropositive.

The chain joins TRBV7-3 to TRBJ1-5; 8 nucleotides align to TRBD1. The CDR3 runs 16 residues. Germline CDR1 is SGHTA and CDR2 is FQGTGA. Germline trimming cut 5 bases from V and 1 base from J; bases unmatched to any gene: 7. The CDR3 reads CASSGGGQGSNQPQHF. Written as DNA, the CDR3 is TGTGCCAGCAGCGGGGGTGGACAGGGAAGCAATCAGCCCCAGCATTTT.

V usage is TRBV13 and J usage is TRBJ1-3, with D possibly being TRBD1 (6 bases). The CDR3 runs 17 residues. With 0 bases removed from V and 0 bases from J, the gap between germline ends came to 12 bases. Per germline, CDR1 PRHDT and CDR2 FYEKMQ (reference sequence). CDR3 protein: CASSLGQGMGSGNTIYF. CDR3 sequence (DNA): TGTGCCAGCAGCTTAGGACAGGGTATGGGCTCTGGAAACACCATATATTTT.

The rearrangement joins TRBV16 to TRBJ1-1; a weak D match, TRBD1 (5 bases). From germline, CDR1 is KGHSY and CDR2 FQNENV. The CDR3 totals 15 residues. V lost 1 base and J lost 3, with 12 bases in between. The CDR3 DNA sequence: TGTGCCAGCAGCCAATTTAAGGGGATTGACACTGAAGCTTTCTTT. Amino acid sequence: CASSQFKGIDTEAFF.

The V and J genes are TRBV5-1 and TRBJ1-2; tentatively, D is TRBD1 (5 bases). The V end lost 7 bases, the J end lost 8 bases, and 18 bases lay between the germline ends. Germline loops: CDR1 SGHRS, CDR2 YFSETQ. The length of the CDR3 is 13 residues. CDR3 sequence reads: CASRESGWYGYTF. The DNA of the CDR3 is TGCGCCAGCCGAGAGTCAGGGTGGTACGGCTACACCTTC.

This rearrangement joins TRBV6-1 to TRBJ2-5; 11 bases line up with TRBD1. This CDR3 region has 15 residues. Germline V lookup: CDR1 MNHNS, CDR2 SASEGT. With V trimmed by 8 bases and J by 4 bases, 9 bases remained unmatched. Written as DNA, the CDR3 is TGTGCCAGCCAGGGTGGACAGGGGGCCGGAGAGACCCAGTACTTC. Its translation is CASQGGQGAGETQYF.

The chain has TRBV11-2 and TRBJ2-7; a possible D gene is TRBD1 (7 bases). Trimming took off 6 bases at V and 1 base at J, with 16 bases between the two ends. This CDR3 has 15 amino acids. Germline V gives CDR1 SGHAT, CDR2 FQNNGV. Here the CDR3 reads CASSSWGDSSYEQYF. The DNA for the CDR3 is TGTGCCAGCAGTTCCTGGGGGGACAGTTCCTACGAGCAGTACTTC.

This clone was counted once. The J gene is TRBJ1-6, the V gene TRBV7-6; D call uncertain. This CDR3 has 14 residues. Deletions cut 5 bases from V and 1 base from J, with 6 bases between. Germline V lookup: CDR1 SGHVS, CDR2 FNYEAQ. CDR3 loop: CASSPESYNSPLHF. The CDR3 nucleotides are TGTGCCAGCAGCCCCGAGTCCTATAATTCACCCCTCCACTTT.

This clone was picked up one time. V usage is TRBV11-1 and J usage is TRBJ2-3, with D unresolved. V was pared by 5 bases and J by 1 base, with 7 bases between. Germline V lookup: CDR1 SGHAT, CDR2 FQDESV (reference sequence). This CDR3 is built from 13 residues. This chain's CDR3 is CASSPRGTDTQYF. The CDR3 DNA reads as TGTGCCAGCAGCCCCCGGGGCACAGATACGCAGTATTTT.

CDR3 in DNA: TGTGCCAGTAGTCCTACAGGGGCCCTATTATACAATGAGCAGTTCTTC. This encodes CASSPTGALLYNEQFF. The chain is built from TRBV19 and TRBJ2-1; 7 bases map to TRBD1. V shed 5 bases and J 4 bases; nucleotides not matched to a gene: 11. CDR3 length equals 16 residues. Germline CDR1 reads LNHDA; CDR2 reads SQIVND (reference sequence).

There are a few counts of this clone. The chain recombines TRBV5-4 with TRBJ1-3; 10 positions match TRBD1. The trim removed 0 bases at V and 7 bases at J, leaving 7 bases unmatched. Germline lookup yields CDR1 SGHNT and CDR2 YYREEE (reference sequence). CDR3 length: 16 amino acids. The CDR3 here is CASSLGDRGIGNTIYF. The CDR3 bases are TGTGCCAGCAGCTTGGGGGACAGGGGAATAGGGAACACCATATATTTT.

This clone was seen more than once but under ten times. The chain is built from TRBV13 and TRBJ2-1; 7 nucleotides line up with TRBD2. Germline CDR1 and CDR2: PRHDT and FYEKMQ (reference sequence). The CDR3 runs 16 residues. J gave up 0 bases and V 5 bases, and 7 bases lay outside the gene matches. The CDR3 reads CASSTYGGSSYNEQFF. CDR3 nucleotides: TGTGCCAGCAGCACTTACGGGGGGAGCTCCTACAATGAGCAGTTCTTC. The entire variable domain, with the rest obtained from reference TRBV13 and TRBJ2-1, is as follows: AAGVIQSPRHLIKEKRETATLKCYPIPRHDTVYWYQQGPGQDPQFLISFYEKMQSDKGSIPDRFSAQQFSDYHSELNMSSLELGDSALYFCASSTYGGSSYNEQFFGPGTRLTVL.

The chain's CDR3 is CASRGWSTEAFF. CDR3 bases: TGTGCCAGCAGGGGGTGGTCCACTGAAGCTTTCTTT. The chain combines TRBV19 with TRBJ1-1; 7 bases line up with TRBD1. CDR3 length equals 12 residues. J lost 4 bases, V lost 9 bases, and 5 bases had no gene match. The germline CDR1 and CDR2 sequences are LNHDA and SQIVND (reference sequence).

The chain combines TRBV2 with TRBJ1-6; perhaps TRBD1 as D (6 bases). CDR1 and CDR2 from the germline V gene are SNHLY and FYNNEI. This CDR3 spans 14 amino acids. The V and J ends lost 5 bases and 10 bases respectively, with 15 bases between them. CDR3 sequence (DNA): TGTGCCAGCAGTCCAAGGGGGTCGAGCTCACCCCTCCACTTT. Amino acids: CASSPRGSSSPLHF.

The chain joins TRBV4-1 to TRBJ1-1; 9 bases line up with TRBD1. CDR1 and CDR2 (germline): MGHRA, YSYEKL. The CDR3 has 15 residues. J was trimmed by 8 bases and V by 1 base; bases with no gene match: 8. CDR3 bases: TGCGCCAGCAGCCAAGGGACAGGGGCACGGGTAGAAGCTTTCTTT. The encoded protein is CASSQGTGARVEAFF.

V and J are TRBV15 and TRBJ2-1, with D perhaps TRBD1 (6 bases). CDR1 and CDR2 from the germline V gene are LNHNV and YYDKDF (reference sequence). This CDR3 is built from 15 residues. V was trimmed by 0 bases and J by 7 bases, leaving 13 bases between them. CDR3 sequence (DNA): TGTGCCACCAGCAGAGATTCGGAGAGGGGGAATGAGCAGTTCTTC. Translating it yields CATSRDSERGNEQFF.

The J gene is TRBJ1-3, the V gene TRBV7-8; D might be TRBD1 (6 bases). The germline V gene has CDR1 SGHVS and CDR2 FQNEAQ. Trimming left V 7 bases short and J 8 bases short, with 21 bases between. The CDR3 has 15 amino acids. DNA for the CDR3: TGTGCCAGCAATTCAGGGGCCTCCACGAGGGACACCATATATTTT. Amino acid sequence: CASNSGASTRDTIYF.

CDR3 sequence (DNA): TGTGCCAGCAGCGTAAGGGACAGGGGGTTTCTCGAGCAGTACTTC. It is translated as CASSVRDRGFLEQYF. The rearrangement joins TRBV7-8 to TRBJ2-7; TRBD1 matches at 11 bases. CDR3 size: 15 residues. V lost 5 bases, J lost 6 bases, and 9 bases stayed unmatched. The germline V gene has CDR1 SGHVS and CDR2 FQNEAQ.

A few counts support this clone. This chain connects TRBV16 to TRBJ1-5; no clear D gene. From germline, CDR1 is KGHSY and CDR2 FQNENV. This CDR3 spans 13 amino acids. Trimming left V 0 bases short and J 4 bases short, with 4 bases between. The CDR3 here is CASSQSENQPQHF. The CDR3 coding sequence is TGTGCCAGCAGCCAATCTGAGAATCAGCCCCAGCATTTT.

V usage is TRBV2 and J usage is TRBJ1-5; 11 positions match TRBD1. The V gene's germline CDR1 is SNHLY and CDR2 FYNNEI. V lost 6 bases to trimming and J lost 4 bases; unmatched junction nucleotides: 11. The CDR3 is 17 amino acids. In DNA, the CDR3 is TGTGCCAGCAGCCCCCCATCTTGGGACAGGGGGAATCAGCCCCAGCATTTT. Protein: CASSPPSWDRGNQPQHF.

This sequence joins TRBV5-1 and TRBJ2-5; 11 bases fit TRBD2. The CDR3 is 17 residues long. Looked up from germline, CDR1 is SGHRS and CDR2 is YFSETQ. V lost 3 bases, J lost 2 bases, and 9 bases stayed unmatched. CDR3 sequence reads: CASSSHGVAGGQETQYF. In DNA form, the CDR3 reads TGCGCCAGCAGCTCGCATGGGGTAGCGGGGGGGCAAGAGACCCAGTACTTC.

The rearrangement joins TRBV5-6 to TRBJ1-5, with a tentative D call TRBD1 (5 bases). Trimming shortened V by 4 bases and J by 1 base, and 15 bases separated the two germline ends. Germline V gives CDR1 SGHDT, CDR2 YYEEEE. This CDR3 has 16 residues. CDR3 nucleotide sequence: TGTGCCAGCAGCAAATCTGGGGGGGGGAGCAATCAGCCCCAGCATTTT. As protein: CASSKSGGGSNQPQHF.

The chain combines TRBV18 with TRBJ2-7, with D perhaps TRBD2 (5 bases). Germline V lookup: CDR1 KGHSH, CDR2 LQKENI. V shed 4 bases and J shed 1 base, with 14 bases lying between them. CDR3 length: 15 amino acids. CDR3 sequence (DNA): TGTGCCAGCTCACGACGAGACGGGAAATCCTACGAGCAGTACTTC. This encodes CASSRRDGKSYEQYF.

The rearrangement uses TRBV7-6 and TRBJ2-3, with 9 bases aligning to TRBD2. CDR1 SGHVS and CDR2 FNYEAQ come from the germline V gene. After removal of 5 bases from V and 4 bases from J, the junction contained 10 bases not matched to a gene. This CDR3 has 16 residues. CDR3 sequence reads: CASSPGLARGADTQYF. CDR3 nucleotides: TGTGCCAGCAGCCCCGGACTAGCGCGGGGGGCAGATACGCAGTATTTT.

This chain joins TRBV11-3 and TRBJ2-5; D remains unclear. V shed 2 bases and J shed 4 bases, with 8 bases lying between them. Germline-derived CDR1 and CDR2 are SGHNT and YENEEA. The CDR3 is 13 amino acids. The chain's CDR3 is CASSLSHSETQYF. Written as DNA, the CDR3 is TGTGCCAGCAGCTTAAGTCACTCAGAGACCCAGTACTTC.

The CDR3 bases are TGCGCCAGCAGCTTTCGGGGGGTAGGTCAAGAGACCCAGTACTTC. Translated: CASSFRGVGQETQYF. J is TRBJ2-5 and V is TRBV5-1; TRBD2 matches at 7 bases. CDR1 is SGHRS, CDR2 YFSETQ, per germline. The CDR3 loop spans 15 amino acids. V gave up 2 bases and J gave up 2 bases; unmatched junction bases: 6. The complete variable domain, with remaining parts taken from reference TRBV5-1 and TRBJ2-5, reads KAGVTQTPRYLIKTRGQQVTLSCSPISGHRSVSWYQQTPGQGLQFLFEYFSETQRNKGNFPGRFSGRQFSNSRSEMNVSTLELGDSALYLCASSFRGVGQETQYFGPGTRLLVL.

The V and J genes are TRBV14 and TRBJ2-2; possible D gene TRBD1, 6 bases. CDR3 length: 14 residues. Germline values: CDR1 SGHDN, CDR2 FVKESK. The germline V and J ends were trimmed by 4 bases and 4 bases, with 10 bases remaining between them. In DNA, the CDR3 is TGTGCCAGCAGCCCCGAACAGGGCACCGGGGAGCTGTTTTTT. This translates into CASSPEQGTGELFF.

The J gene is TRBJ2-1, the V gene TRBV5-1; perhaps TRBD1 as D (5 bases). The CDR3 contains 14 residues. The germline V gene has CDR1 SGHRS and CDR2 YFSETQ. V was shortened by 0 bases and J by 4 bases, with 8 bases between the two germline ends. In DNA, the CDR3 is TGCGCCAGCAGCTTGGGGGGCGGATACAATGAGCAGTTCTTC. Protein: CASSLGGGYNEQFF. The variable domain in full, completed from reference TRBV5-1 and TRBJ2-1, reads KAGVTQTPRYLIKTRGQQVTLSCSPISGHRSVSWYQQTPGQGLQFLFEYFSETQRNKGNFPGRFSGRQFSNSRSEMNVSTLELGDSALYLCASSLGGGYNEQFFGPGTRLTVL.

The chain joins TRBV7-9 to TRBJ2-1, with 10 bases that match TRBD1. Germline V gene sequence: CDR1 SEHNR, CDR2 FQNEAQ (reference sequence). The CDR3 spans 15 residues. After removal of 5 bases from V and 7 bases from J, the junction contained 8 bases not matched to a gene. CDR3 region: CASSPLTGGLNEQFF. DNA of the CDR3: TGTGCCAGCAGCCCACTGACAGGGGGCCTTAATGAGCAGTTCTTC.

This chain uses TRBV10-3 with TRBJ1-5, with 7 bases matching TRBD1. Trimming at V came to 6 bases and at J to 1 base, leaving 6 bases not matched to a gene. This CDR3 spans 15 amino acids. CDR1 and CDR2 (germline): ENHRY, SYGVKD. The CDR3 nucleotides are TGTGCCATCAGGGCGGACAGGAGCAGCAATCAGCCCCAGCATTTT. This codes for CAIRADRSSNQPQHF.

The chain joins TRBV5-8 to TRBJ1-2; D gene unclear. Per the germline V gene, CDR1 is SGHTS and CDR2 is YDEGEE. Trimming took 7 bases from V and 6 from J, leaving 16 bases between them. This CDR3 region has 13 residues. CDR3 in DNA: TGTGCCAGCCAAAGGCGGTCTTCCCATGGCTACACCTTC. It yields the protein CASQRRSSHGYTF.

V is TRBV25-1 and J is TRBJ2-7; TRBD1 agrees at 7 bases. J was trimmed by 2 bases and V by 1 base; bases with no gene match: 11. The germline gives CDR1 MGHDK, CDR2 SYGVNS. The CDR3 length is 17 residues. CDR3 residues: CASSESSGQVRPYEQYF. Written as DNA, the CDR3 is TGTGCCAGCAGTGAATCGAGTGGACAGGTCAGGCCCTACGAGCAGTACTTC.

CDR3 loop: CASGRLAGGPGYEQYF. As DNA, the CDR3 is TGTGCCAGCGGCCGACTAGCGGGGGGCCCCGGCTACGAGCAGTACTTC. The chain recombines TRBV5-6 with TRBJ2-7, with 13 bases fitting TRBD2. Per the germline V gene, CDR1 is SGHDT and CDR2 is YYEEEE. This CDR3 has 16 residues. The junction had 10 bases not matched to a gene; V was cut back by 7 bases and J by 3 bases.